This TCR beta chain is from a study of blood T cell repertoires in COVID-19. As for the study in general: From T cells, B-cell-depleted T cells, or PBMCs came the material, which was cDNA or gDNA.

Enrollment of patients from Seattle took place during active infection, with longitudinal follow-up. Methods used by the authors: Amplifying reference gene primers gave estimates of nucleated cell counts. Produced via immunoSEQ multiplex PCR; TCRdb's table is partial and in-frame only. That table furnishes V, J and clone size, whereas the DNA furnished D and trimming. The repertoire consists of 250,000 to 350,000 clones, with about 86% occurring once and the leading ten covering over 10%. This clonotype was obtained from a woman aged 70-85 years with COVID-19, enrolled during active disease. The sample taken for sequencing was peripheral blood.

The DNA of the CDR3 is TGTGCCAGCAGTAGTCTTGGGCCAGGCTATGGCTACACCTTC. Translated: CASSSLGPGYGYTF. The chain has TRBV2 and TRBJ1-2; D remains ambiguous. CDR1 SNHLY and CDR2 FYNNEI come from the germline V gene. V gave up 5 bases and J gave up 4 bases, with 14 bases separating them. The CDR3 consists of 14 residues.